This is a list of T cell receptor beta chains from one sample in a study of post-analysis software for immune sequencing data. One entry per CDR3 protein results from TCRdb running MiXCR on the PCR reads. The data contain roughly 730,000 distinct CDR3 sequences, 25% to 30% of them singletons. The sequenced sample consisted of blood. The receptor set was obtained from a girl under 18 with multiple sclerosis. Both conserved end residues are part of each CDR3. A D gene is named only where the DNA matches it firmly. Where a row states a size, it is once, few, many or the class of an expanded clone; other rows omit it.

D: .
J: TRBJ2-2
size: once
V: TRBV6-5
DNA: TGTGCCAGCAGGTTGAAGGCTGCCACCGGGGAGCTGTTTTTT
CDR3: CASRLKAATGELFF

D: .
J: TRBJ1-6
size: few
V: TRBV7-9
DNA: TGTGCCAGCAGCCCACAGGGAGGAGGTTCACCCCTCCACTTT
CDR3: CASSPQGGGSPLHF

D: .
J: TRBJ1-1
size: few
V: TRBV7-2
DNA: TGTGCCAGCAGACCACAGGGAAGTACTGAAGCTTTCTTT
CDR3: CASRPQGSTEAFF

D: .
J: TRBJ2-7
size: .
V: TRBV9
DNA: TGTGCCAGCAGTGCCCGGGACACCTTCTCCTACGAGCAGTACTTC
CDR3: CASSARDTFSYEQYF

D: .
J: TRBJ1-5
size: few
V: TRBV10-3
DNA: TGTGCCATCAGTGAGTCGGTCAGGGTAGGCAATCAGCCCCAGCATTTT
CDR3: CAISESVRVGNQPQHF

D: TRBD2
J: TRBJ2-3
size: few
V: TRBV5-6
DNA: TGTGCCAGCAGCCGAACAGCGGGAGGGCCGGGAGAGGCGGGGGATACGCAGTATTTT
CDR3: CASSRTAGGPGEAGDTQYF

D: .
J: TRBJ2-5
size: .
V: TRBV7-9
DNA: TGTGCCAGCAGCCCACCCGGTCGGGGCCAAGAGACCCAGTACTTC
CDR3: CASSPPGRGQETQYF

D: TRBD1
J: TRBJ1-3
size: .
V: TRBV11-2
DNA: TGTGCCAGCAGCCCGGACAGGGTGGCCGGAAACACCATATATTTT
CDR3: CASSPDRVAGNTIYF

D: TRBD1
J: TRBJ2-7
size: many
V: TRBV29-1
DNA: TGCAGCGGAAGGACAGGTTCCTACGAGCAGTACTTC
CDR3: CSGRTGSYEQYF

D: .
J: TRBJ1-2
size: .
V: TRBV20-1
DNA: TGCAGTGCTAGAGATCCCCGGGGTTTTAACTATGGCTACACCTTC
CDR3: CSARDPRGFNYGYTF

D: .
J: TRBJ2-3
size: few
V: TRBV24-1
DNA: TGTGCCACCAGTCGGGACGGAGAGAACACAGATACGCAGTATTTT
CDR3: CATSRDGENTDTQYF

D: TRBD2
J: TRBJ2-5
size: .
V: TRBV7-6
DNA: TGTGCCAGCAGCGGACTAGCGCGGGAGACCCAGTACTTC
CDR3: CASSGLARETQYF

D: .
J: TRBJ2-3
size: .
V: TRBV6-1
DNA: TGTGCCAGCATCAACCGGGGGAGAAGTACAGATACGCAGTATTTT
CDR3: CASINRGRSTDTQYF

D: TRBD1
J: TRBJ2-3
size: .
V: TRBV5-1
DNA: TGCGCCAGCAGCTTGGAGGGACAGGCCCGCACAGATACGCAGTATTTT
CDR3: CASSLEGQARTDTQYF

D: TRBD2
J: TRBJ2-5
size: few
V: TRBV6-5
DNA: TGTGCCAGCAGTTACTCGAACCCGAATAGCGGGGTCAGGGAGACCCAGTACTTC
CDR3: CASSYSNPNSGVRETQYF

D: TRBD1
J: TRBJ1-6
size: .
V: TRBV7-9
DNA: TGTGCCAGCAGCTCGGACAGGGTAACAGTCCGGTATAATTCACCCCTCCACTTT
CDR3: CASSSDRVTVRYNSPLHF

D: .
J: TRBJ2-1
size: few
V: TRBV25-1
DNA: TGTGCCAGCAGTGAAAGACTCCCTGGGAATGAGCAGTTCTTC
CDR3: CASSERLPGNEQFF

D: .
J: TRBJ2-5
size: .
V: TRBV5-4
DNA: TGTGCCAGCAGCTTGGCCCTTCTGCGGGGGCCTCAAGAGACCCAGTACTTC
CDR3: CASSLALLRGPQETQYF

D: .
J: TRBJ1-1
size: .
V: TRBV6-1
DNA: TGTGCCAGCAGTGAGTCCCACCCCGGCACTGAAGCTTTCTTT
CDR3: CASSESHPGTEAFF

D: TRBD1
J: TRBJ1-6
size: .
V: TRBV6-5
DNA: TGTGCCAGTCGTGTGGGACAGCTTAATTCACCCCTCCACTTT
CDR3: CASRVGQLNSPLHF

D: TRBD1
J: TRBJ2-6
size: .
V: TRBV5-1
DNA: TGCGCCAGCAGCTTCGGGACAGGGCCCGGGGCCAACGTCCTGACTTTC
CDR3: CASSFGTGPGANVLTF

D: .
J: TRBJ2-5
size: few
V: TRBV6-5
DNA: TGTGCCAGCAGTGGCCGGTGGGACTTCCAAGAGACCCAGTACTTC
CDR3: CASSGRWDFQETQYF

D: .
J: TRBJ2-6
size: .
V: TRBV5-1
DNA: TGCGCCAGCAGGACCACGGCTGGGGCCAACGTCCTGACTTTC
CDR3: CASRTTAGANVLTF

D: .
J: TRBJ1-2
size: .
V: TRBV5-1
DNA: TGCGCCAGCAGCCTGCGGTGGGGGGTTGATACCTATGGCTACACCTTC
CDR3: CASSLRWGVDTYGYTF

D: TRBD2
J: TRBJ2-7
size: few
V: TRBV20-1
DNA: TGCAGTGCCAGACCGGCTAGCGGGAGGGGGGAGCAGTACTTC
CDR3: CSARPASGRGEQYF

D: TRBD1
J: TRBJ2-7
size: few
V: TRBV7-8
DNA: TGTGCCAGCAGCTTAGCGCCCAGGGGGCGATCAATTTACGAGCAGTACTTC
CDR3: CASSLAPRGRSIYEQYF

D: TRBD2
J: TRBJ2-3
size: few
V: TRBV10-3
DNA: TGTGCCATCAGGTCGATGGGCGGGGGTATGAACACAGATACGCAGTATTTT
CDR3: CAIRSMGGGMNTDTQYF

D: .
J: TRBJ1-2
size: .
V: TRBV7-8
DNA: TGTGCCAGCAGCTTAAGGCTGAAGGACAGTAACTATGGCTACACCTTC
CDR3: CASSLRLKDSNYGYTF

D: TRBD2
J: TRBJ2-1
size: .
V: TRBV20-1
DNA: TGCAGTGCTAGAGATCCCCCAGCGGGGCATGAGCAGTTCTTC
CDR3: CSARDPPAGHEQFF

D: TRBD1
J: TRBJ1-1
size: few
V: TRBV6-5
DNA: TGTGCCAGCGGCCGGGGTGGACAGGGTAGCACTGAAGCTTTCTTT
CDR3: CASGRGGQGSTEAFF

D: TRBD1
J: TRBJ1-1
size: .
V: TRBV11-2
DNA: TGTGCCAGCAGCTTAGATCGCGGGGCAGGGGGCACTGAAGCTTTCTTT
CDR3: CASSLDRGAGGTEAFF

D: .
J: TRBJ1-5
size: .
V: TRBV28
DNA: TGTGCCAGCAGGGAACAGGAGGCTAGCAATCAGCCCCAGCATTTT
CDR3: CASREQEASNQPQHF

D: TRBD1
J: TRBJ2-7
size: .
V: TRBV6-1
DNA: TGTGCCAGCTTCCTTAGGGACAGACCCTACGAGCAGTACTTC
CDR3: CASFLRDRPYEQYF

D: .
J: TRBJ1-2
size: few
V: TRBV20-1
DNA: TGCAGTGCTAAGGACATTTATGGCTACACCTTC
CDR3: CSAKDIYGYTF

D: .
J: TRBJ2-5
size: .
V: TRBV7-9
DNA: TGTGCCGCAGGGAGGAGTCCGTGGGAGACCCAGTACTTC
CDR3: CAAGRSPWETQYF

D: TRBD2
J: TRBJ2-7
size: .
V: TRBV20-1
DNA: TGCAGTGCTAGAAAGAGCGGGAGGGAAAACAATGAGCAGTACTTC
CDR3: CSARKSGRENNEQYF

D: .
J: TRBJ1-2
size: few
V: TRBV27
DNA: TGTGCCGGCAGTCCCTTGACGGAGGCCTACACCTTC
CDR3: CAGSPLTEAYTF

D: .
J: TRBJ2-5
size: .
V: TRBV2
DNA: TGTGCCCTAAATGAGGGGTACTTC
CDR3: CALNEGYF

D: TRBD2
J: TRBJ2-7
size: few
V: TRBV29-1
DNA: TGCAGCGTTGAAGAACTCGCTAGCGGGACATTCTACGAGCAGTACTTC
CDR3: CSVEELASGTFYEQYF